One sample yielded the 11 T cell receptor beta chains listed below, sequenced in a study of OX40 agonist ivuxolimab in advanced cancers. Measured with immunoSEQ multiplex PCR; TCRdb has only the in-frame clones, and not every one. The top ten hold 17% of the sample, which has 78,000 or so clones, around 84% seen once. Sequences were derived from CD4+ or CD8+ T cells sorted from blood, sampled in a trial of the OX40 agonist ivuxolimab. The receptors stem from an adult with an advanced solid tumor such as melanoma, head and neck, liver or kidney cancer.

The table lists this clone with a count of one. The chain uses TRBV7-9 and TRBJ1-1; D is uncertain. This CDR3 is built from 13 residues. Trimming took off 2 bases at V and 0 bases at J, with 4 bases between the two ends. Germline V gene sequence: CDR1 SEHNR, CDR2 FQNEAQ (reference sequence). The CDR3 coding sequence is TGTGCCAGCAGCTTATGGATGAACACTGAAGCTTTCTTT. Translated, it gives CASSLWMNTEAFF.

The chain employs TRBV14 and TRBJ2-1, with TRBD2 matching 8 bases. After removal of 1 base from V and 0 bases from J, the junction contained 11 bases not matched to a gene. Per the germline V gene, CDR1 is SGHDN and CDR2 is FVKESK. The CDR3 is 19 amino acids. The CDR3 sequence: CASSQAHGSLAGSYNEQFF. CDR3 nucleotide sequence: TGTGCCAGCAGCCAAGCCCATGGTTCCCTAGCGGGCTCCTACAATGAGCAGTTCTTC.

The chain has TRBV29-1 and TRBJ2-7, with 8 bases matching TRBD1. The V gene's germline CDR1 is SQVTM and CDR2 ANQGSEA. The CDR3 contains 14 residues. The trim removed 4 bases at V and 0 bases at J, leaving 5 bases unmatched. The chain's CDR3 is CSVGRTGSSYEQYF. As DNA, the CDR3 is TGCAGCGTTGGTCGGACAGGGAGCTCCTACGAGCAGTACTTC.

V is TRBV10-2 and J is TRBJ2-2; D is undetermined. Per the germline V gene, CDR1 is WSHSY and CDR2 is SAAADI. V dropped 10 bases and J dropped 3 bases, with 18 bases sitting between them. CDR3 length: 15 residues. The CDR3 sequence is CATRWGQRDTGELFF. CDR3 coding DNA: TGCGCCACCCGGTGGGGTCAAAGGGACACCGGGGAGCTGTTTTTT.

This rearrangement joins TRBV15 to TRBJ1-1; D is undetermined. This CDR3 has 14 amino acids. The germline V and J ends were trimmed by 2 bases and 3 bases, with 10 bases remaining between them. Germline loops: CDR1 LNHNV, CDR2 YYDKDF (reference sequence). The CDR3 is CATSRSGIDTEAFF. The CDR3 bases are TGTGCCACCAGCAGATCTGGGATCGACACTGAAGCTTTCTTT.

The rearrangement joins TRBV29-1 to TRBJ2-3, with D possibly being TRBD2 (6 bases). Germline values: CDR1 SQVTM, CDR2 ANQGSEA. The CDR3 runs to 11 residues. Trimming took 6 bases from V and 5 from J, leaving 9 bases between them. In DNA, the CDR3 is TGCAGCGTCGGGGGTGGAGATACGCAGTATTTT. This sequence encodes CSVGGGDTQYF.

The genes are TRBV19 and TRBJ2-1; D possibly corresponds to TRBD2 (6 bases). Germline V CDR1 and CDR2: LNHDA, SQIVND (reference sequence). The CDR3 sequence is 15 residues long. Trimming shortened V by 7 bases and J by 8 bases, and 21 bases separated the two germline ends. The CDR3 protein is CASKNSGSGFDEQFF. CDR3 DNA sequence: TGTGCCAGTAAGAATAGCGGATCTGGATTCGATGAGCAGTTCTTC.

This chain connects TRBV7-9 to TRBJ2-3; D is perhaps TRBD2 (6 bases). The CDR3 spans 15 residues. V lost 0 bases to trimming and J lost 2 bases, with 9 bases between them. The germline V gene encodes CDR1 SEHNR and CDR2 FQNEAQ (reference sequence). The CDR3 DNA follows: TGTGCCAGCAGCTTAGCACTAGCTCCCACAGATACGCAGTATTTT. Translated, it gives CASSLALAPTDTQYF.

This clone was observed a few times. The gene calls are TRBV6-4 and TRBJ2-1; 10 bases fit TRBD2. V lost 5 bases to trimming and J lost 11 bases; unmatched junction nucleotides: 6. The CDR3 is 13 amino acids. The germline gives CDR1 MRHNA, CDR2 SNTAGT. The CDR3 protein is CASSSITSGKQFF. The CDR3 DNA reads as TGTGCCAGCAGTAGTATAACTAGCGGGAAGCAGTTCTTC.

The chain uses TRBV29-1 and TRBJ2-1, with TRBD2 as a possible D gene (6 bases). This CDR3 is 13 amino acids long. Trimming removed 5 bases from V and 9 bases from J, with 17 bases in between. CDR1 is SQVTM and CDR2 is ANQGSEA in the germline V gene. The DNA for the CDR3 is TGCAGCGTTAAAAGGGGTAGCGGTACTGAGCAGTTCTTC. Translation: CSVKRGSGTEQFF.

V gene TRBV10-3 combines with J gene TRBJ2-1; D is perhaps TRBD2 (6 bases). The V gene lost 4 bases and the J gene lost 0 bases, with 16 bases spanning the gap. The CDR3 has 17 residues. In germline, CDR1 is ENHRY, CDR2 SYGVKD. CDR3 coding DNA: TGTGCCATCAGTGGTGTAGCGGCAATGAGCTCCTACAATGAGCAGTTCTTC. It encodes CAISGVAAMSSYNEQFF.